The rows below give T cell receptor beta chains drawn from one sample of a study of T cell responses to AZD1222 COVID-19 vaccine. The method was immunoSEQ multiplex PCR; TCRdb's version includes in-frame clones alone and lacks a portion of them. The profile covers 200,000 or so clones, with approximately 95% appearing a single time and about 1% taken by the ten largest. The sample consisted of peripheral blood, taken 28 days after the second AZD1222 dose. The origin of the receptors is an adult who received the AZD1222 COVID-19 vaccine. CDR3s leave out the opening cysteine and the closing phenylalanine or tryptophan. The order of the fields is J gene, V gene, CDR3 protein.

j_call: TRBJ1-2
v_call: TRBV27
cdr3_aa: ASSFLQGAIYGYT

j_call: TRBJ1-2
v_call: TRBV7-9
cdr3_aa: ASRGGNYGYT

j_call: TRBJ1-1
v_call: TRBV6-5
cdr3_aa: ASSYSPTDYTEAF

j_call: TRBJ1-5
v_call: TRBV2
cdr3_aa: ASVLASNQPQH

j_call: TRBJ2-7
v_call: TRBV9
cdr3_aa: ASSPEGSVGQQY

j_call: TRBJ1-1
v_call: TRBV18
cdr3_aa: ASSPRAGELNTEAF

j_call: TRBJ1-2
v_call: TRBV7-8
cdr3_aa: ASSTAGTPTGYGYT

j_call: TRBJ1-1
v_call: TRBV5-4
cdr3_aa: ASSLRANTEAF

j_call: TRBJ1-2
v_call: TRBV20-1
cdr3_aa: SANDRDGYT

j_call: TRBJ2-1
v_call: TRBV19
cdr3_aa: ASSDRGASYNEQF

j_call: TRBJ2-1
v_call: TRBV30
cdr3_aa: AWSATYNEQF

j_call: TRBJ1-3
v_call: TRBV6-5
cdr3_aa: ASNDPLGPGNTIY

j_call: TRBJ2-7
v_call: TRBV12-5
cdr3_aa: ASGPTLRGENEQY

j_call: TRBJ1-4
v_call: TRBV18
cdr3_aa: ASSRAGNEKLF

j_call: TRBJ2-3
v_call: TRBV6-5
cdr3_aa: ASSYSGRVTDTQY

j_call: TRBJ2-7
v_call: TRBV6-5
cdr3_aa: ASSYSVGTGAYEQY

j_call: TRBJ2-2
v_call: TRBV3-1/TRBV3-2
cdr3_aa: ASSRDGGLNTGELF

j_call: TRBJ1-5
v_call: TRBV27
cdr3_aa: ASQQGNGNQPQH

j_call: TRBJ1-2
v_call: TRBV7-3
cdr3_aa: ASSPIPGTSLRGYT

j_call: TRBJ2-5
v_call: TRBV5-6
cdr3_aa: ASSLLGQAQETQY

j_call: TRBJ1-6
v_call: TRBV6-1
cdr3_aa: ASSEGRDRWFSPLH

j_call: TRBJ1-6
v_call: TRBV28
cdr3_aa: ASTLLNSPLH

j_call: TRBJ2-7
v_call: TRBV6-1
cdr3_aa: ATGGGYEQY

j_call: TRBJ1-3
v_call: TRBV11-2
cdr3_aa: ASTREGISGNTIY

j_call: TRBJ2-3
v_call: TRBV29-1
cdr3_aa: SVLMAGHTDTQY

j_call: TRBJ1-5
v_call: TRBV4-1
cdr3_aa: ASSRDRDGPTQQPQH

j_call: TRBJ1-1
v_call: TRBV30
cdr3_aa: AWGGGSEAF

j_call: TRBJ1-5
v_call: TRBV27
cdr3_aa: ASGQLVRGQPQH

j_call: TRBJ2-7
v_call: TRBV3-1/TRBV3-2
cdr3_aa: ASSQVWRGEQY

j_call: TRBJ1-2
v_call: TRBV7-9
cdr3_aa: ASSFAGNYGYT

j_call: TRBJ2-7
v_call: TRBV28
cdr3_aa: ASSAPPGQGYEQY

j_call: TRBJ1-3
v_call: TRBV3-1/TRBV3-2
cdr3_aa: ASSHGELRHYSGNTIY

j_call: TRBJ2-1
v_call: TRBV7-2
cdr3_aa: ASSRGTGNDRF

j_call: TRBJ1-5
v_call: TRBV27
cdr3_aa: ASSALWGGNQPQH

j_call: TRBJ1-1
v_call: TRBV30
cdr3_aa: AWSPTWGYGGTEAF

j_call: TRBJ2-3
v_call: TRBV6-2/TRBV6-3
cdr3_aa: ASSYTYPNTQY

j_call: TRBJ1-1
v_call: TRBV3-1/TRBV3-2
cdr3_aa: ASSQQGTEAF

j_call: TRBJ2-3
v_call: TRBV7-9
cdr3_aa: ASSLTRGITDTQY

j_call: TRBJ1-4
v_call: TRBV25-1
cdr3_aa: ASSRGMGRILNEKLF

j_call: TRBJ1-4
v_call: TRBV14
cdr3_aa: ASSQETRRFATNEKLF

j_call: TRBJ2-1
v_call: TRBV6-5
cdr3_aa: ASSYSQDYNEQF

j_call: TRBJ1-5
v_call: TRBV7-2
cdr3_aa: ASSLGIRTASNQPQH

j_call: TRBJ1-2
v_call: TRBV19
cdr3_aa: ASTDIAGTRNYGYT

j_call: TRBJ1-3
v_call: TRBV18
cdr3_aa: ASSEQGDNTIY

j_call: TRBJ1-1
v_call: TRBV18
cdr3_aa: ASSPPLQMNTEAF

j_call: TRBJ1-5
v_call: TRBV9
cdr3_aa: ASSPQLGDQPQH

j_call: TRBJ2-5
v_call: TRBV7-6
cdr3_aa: ASSFGSGVRETQY

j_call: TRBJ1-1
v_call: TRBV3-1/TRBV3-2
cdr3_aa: ASSQVSGYEAF